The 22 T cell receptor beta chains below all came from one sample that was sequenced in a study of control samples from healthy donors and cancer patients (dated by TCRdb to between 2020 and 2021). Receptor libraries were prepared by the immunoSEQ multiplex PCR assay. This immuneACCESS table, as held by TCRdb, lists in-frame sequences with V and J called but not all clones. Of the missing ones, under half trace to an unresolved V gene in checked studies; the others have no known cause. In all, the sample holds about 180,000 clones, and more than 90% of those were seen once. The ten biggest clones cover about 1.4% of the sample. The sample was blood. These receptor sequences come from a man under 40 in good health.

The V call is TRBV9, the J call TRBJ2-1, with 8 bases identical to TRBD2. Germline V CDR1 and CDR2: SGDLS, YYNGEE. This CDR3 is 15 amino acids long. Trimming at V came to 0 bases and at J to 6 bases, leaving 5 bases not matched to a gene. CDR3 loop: CASSVVGRVGNEQFF. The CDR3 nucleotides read TGTGCCAGCAGCGTAGTCGGGAGGGTTGGCAATGAGCAGTTCTTC.

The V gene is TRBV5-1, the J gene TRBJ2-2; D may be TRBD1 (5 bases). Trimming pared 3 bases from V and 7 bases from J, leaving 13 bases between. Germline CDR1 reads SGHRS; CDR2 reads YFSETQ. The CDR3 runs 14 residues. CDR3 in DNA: TGCGCCAGCAGCTCAGGGTTTGAGGTCGGGGAGCTGTTTTTT. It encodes CASSSGFEVGELFF.

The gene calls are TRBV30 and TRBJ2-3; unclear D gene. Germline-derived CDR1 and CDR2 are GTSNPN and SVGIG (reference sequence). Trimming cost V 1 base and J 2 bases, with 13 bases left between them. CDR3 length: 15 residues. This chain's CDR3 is CAWSARARHTDTQYF. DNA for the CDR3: TGTGCCTGGAGTGCAAGGGCTCGGCACACAGATACGCAGTATTTT.

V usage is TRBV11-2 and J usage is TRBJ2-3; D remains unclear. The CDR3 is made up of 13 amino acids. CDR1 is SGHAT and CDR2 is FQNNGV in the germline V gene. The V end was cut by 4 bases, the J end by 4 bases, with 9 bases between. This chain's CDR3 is CASSSWTADTQYF. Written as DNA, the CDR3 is TGTGCCAGCAGCTCATGGACGGCAGATACGCAGTATTTT.

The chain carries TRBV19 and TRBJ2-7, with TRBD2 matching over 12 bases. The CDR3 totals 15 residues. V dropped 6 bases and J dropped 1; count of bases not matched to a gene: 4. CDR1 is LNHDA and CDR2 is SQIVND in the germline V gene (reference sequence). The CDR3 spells CASSRTSGDSYEQYF. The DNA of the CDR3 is TGTGCCAGTAGCCGGACTAGCGGGGATTCCTACGAGCAGTACTTC.

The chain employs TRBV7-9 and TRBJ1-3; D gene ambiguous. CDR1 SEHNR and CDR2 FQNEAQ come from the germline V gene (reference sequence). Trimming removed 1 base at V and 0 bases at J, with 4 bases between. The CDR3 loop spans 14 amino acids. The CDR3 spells CASSLGRSGNTIYF. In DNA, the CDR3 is TGTGCCAGCAGCTTAGGCCGCTCTGGAAACACCATATATTTT.

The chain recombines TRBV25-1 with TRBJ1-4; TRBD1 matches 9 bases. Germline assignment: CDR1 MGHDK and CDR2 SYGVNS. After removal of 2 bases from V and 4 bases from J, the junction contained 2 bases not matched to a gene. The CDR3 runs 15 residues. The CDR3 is CASSEPGQGNEKLFF. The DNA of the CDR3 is TGTGCCAGCAGTGAACCGGGACAGGGTAATGAAAAACTGTTTTTT.

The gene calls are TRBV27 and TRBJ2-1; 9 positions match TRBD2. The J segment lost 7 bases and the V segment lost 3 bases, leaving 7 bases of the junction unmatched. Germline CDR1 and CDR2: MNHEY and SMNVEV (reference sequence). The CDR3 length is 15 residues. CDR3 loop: CASSFSAGGPNEQFF. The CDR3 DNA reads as TGTGCCAGCAGTTTTTCGGCGGGAGGGCCAAATGAGCAGTTCTTC.

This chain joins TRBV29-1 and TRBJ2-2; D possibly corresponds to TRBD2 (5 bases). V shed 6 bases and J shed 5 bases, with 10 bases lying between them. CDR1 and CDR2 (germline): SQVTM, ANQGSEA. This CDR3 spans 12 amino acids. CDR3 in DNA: TGCAGCGTGGGGAGAAGGACCGGGGAGCTGTTTTTT. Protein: CSVGRRTGELFF.

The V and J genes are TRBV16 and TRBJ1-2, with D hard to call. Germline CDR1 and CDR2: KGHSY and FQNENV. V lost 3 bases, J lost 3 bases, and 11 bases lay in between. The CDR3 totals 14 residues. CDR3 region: CASSHSTRDYGYTF. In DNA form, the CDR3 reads TGTGCCAGCAGCCACTCCACGCGGGACTATGGCTACACCTTC.

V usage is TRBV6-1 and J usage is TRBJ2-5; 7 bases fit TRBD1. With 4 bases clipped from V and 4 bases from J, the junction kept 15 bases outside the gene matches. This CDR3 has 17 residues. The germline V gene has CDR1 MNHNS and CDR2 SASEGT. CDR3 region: CASSGRLRTGDGETQYF. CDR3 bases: TGTGCCAGCAGTGGCAGACTCAGGACAGGTGACGGAGAGACCCAGTACTTC.

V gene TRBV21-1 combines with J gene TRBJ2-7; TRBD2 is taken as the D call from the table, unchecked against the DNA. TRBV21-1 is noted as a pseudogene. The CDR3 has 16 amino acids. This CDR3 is CASSDWRIADFYEQYF. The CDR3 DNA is TGTGCCAGCAGCGATTGGAGGATAGCGGATTTCTACGAGCAGTACTTC.

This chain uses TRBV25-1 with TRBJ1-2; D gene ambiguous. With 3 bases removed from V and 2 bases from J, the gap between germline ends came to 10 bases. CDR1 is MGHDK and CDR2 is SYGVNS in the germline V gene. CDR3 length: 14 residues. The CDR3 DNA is TGTGCCAGCAGTGAGTCGCTGTCCAACTATGGCTACACCTTC. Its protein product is CASSESLSNYGYTF.

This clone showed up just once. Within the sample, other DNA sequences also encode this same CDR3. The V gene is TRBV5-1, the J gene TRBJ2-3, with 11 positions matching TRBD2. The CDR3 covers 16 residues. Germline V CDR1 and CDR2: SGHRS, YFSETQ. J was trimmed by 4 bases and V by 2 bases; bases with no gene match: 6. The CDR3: CASSFPTLAGADTQYF. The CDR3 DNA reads TGCGCCAGCAGCTTTCCCACACTAGCGGGAGCAGATACGCAGTATTTT.

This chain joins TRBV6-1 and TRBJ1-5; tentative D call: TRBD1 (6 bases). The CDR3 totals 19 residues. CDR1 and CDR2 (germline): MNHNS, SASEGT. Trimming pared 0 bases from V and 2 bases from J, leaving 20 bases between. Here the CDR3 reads CASSEAPGAGVLRNQPQHF. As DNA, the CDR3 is TGTGCCAGCAGTGAAGCGCCGGGGGCCGGGGTCCTTCGCAATCAGCCCCAGCATTTT.

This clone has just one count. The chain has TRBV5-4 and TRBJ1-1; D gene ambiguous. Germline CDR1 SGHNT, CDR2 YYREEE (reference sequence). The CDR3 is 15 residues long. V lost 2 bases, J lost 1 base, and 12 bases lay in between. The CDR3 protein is CASSLGREKNTEAFF. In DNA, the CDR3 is TGTGCCAGCAGCTTAGGAAGGGAGAAGAACACTGAAGCTTTCTTT.

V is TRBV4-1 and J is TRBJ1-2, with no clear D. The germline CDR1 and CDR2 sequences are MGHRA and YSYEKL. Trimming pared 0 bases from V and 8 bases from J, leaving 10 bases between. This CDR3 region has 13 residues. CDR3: CASSQDQVSGYTF. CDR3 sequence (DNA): TGCGCCAGCAGCCAAGATCAAGTATCCGGCTACACCTTC.

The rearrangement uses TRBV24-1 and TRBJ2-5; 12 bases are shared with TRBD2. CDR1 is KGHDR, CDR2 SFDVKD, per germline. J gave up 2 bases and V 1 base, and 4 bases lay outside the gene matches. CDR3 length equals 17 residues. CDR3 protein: CATSDFNGLAGQETQYF. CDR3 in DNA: TGTGCCACCAGTGATTTCAACGGACTAGCGGGGCAAGAGACCCAGTACTTC.

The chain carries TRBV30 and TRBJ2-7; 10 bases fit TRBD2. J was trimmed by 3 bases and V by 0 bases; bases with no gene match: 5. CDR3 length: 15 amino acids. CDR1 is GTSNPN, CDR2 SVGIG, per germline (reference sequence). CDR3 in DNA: TGTGCCTGGAGTGTACAAGCGGGAGGGCGCTACGAGCAGTACTTC. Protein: CAWSVQAGGRYEQYF.

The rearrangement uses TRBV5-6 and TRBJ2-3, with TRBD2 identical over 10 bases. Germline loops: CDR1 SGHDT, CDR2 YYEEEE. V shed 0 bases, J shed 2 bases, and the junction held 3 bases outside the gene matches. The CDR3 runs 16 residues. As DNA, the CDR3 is TGTGCCAGCAGCTTGGACGGGACTAGCGTCACAGATACGCAGTATTTT. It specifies CASSLDGTSVTDTQYF.

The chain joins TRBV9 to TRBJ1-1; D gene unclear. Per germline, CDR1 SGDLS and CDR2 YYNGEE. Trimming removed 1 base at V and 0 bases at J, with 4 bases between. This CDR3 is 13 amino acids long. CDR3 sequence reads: CASSVQVNTEAFF. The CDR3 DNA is TGTGCCAGCAGCGTACAGGTGAACACTGAAGCTTTCTTT.

The CDR3 nucleotides read TGCGCCAGCAGACAAACAGGGGCAGCGGGTGAGCAGTACTTC. Its translation: CASRQTGAAGEQYF. This chain joins TRBV5-1 and TRBJ2-7; tentative D call: TRBD1 (7 bases). This CDR3 is built from 14 residues. Deletions cut 5 bases from V and 7 bases from J, with 19 bases between. Per germline, CDR1 SGHRS and CDR2 YFSETQ.